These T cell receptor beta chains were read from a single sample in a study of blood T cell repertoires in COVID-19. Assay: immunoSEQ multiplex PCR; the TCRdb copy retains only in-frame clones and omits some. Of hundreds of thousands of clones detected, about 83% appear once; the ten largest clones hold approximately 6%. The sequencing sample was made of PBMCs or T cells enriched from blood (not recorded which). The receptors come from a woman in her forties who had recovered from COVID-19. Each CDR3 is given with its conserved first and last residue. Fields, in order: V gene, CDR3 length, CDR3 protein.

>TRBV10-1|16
CASSEPGTGRDEKLFF
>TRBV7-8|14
CASSYDRFYNEQFF
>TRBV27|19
CASSHSVVWRGSSYNEQFF
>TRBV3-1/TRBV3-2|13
CASSDLGGYEQYF
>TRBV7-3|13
CASSFRRDQPQHF
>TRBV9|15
CASSIGQGPSLAQYF
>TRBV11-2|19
CASSLETFPGQNLNTEAFF
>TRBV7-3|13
CASSQDRDGEAFF
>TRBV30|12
CAWSRVVAEAFF
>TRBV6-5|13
CASRASGSYEQYF
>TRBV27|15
CASRRGQGQTYEQYF
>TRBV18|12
CASSLNTGELFF
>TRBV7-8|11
CASSPGQDQYF
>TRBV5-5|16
CASNQTGQGFLNEQFF
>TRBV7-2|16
CASSLRASGRVETQYF
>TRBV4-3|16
CASSYRAKGVYNEQFF
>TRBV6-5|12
CASEGPRAEAFF
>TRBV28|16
CASSPRGLAGGSTQYF
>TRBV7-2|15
CASSGVVGADEKLFF
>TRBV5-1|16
CASSGLAGEGTDTQYF
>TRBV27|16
CASSSRGTGPVGELFF
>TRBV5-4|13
CATPSRQGYGYTF
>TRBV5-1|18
CASSLFQQGALRDSPLHF
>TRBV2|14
CASREREAFNEQYF
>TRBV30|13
CAWSVGGTVGYTF
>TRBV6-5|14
CASSYSDSSYGYTF
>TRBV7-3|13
CASPRRGNYEQYF
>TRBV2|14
CASKLGGFGEKLFF
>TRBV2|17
CASSEGGGASSYNEQFF
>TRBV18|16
CASSPTYRGDGQPQHF
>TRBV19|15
CASSTATGGAYGYTF
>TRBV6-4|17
CASSDSERPPRTDTQYF
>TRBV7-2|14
CASSLGGLYSPLHF
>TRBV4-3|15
CASSRELQGTNGYTF
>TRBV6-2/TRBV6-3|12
CASSLGRVPQHF
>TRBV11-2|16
CASSLGDRSLGEEQYF
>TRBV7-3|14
CASSLGGGGETQYF
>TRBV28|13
CASSGRGIDTQYF
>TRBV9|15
CASSVVAGGTGELFF
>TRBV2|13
CASVWREGSEQYF
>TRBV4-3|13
CASSRGPTDPQHF
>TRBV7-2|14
CASSLDRATYEQYF
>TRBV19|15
CASAVGGLSTDTQYF
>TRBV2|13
CASRETGFETQYF
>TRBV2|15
CASRGQGLIGNTIYF
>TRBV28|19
CASSFEGGSREGLSYEQYF
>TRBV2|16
CASSDVPTGTGNTIYF
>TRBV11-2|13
CASSLDSSYEQYF
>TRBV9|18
CASSVGLAGVLQYNEQFF
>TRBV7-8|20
CASSPTGFSTTSLIREKLFF